Below, 10 T cell receptor beta chains from the same sample are listed, as sequenced in a study of shared T cell receptors in the human thymus. Assay: immunoSEQ multiplex PCR; the TCRdb copy retains only in-frame clones and omits some. Among 600,000 or so clones, around 87% were seen once, and the ten largest hold 0.0094%. Another study also made use of these data, one on human thymus T cells.

The sequenced sample consisted of thymocytes. Receptors originate from a boy younger than two with a congenital heart defect.

This clone has only a few counts. The chain uses TRBV5-1 and TRBJ2-1, with 8 bases that match TRBD1. Per the germline V gene, CDR1 is SGHRS and CDR2 is YFSETQ. The CDR3 length is 16 residues. With 0 bases clipped from V and 4 bases from J, the junction kept 6 bases outside the gene matches. The CDR3 loop reads CASSLGGQGSYNEQFF. The CDR3 DNA follows: TGCGCCAGCAGCTTGGGCGGACAGGGATCTTACAATGAGCAGTTCTTC.

V usage is TRBV4-3 and J usage is TRBJ1-1; no reliable D call. This CDR3 has 13 residues. The V gene lost 0 bases and the J gene lost 8 bases, with 10 bases spanning the gap. Germline loops: CDR1 LGHNA, CDR2 YSLEER. CDR3 nucleotides: TGCGCCAGCAGCCAAGATGGGAGAACAGAAGCTTTCTTT. Residues: CASSQDGRTEAFF.

The chain is built from TRBV29-1 and TRBJ1-2; 10 positions agree with TRBD1. The V gene end was trimmed by 7 bases and the J gene end by 2 bases; junction bases not matched to a gene: 4. The CDR3 runs 13 residues. Germline values: CDR1 SQVTM, CDR2 ANQGSEA. The CDR3 DNA follows: TGCAGCGCCGGACAGGGGGTGAACTATGGCTACACCTTC. Translation: CSAGQGVNYGYTF.

The gene calls are TRBV11-3 and TRBJ2-1; D may be TRBD1 (6 bases). V was cut by 4 bases and J by 4 bases, with 8 bases left in between. The CDR3 length is 13 residues. CDR1 is SGHNT, CDR2 YENEEA, per germline. This CDR3 is CASSSTGYNEQFF. The CDR3 DNA follows: TGTGCCAGCAGCTCGACAGGTTACAATGAGCAGTTCTTC.

The gene calls are TRBV27 and TRBJ1-2; 10 bases fit TRBD1. The CDR3 length is 17 residues. Germline values: CDR1 MNHEY, CDR2 SMNVEV (reference sequence). The J segment lost 7 bases and the V segment lost 10 bases, leaving 21 bases of the junction unmatched. CDR3 sequence: CATREMMRTGGMFGYTF. The CDR3 DNA reads TGTGCCACCCGAGAAATGATGAGGACAGGGGGTATGTTTGGCTACACCTTC.

The CDR3, as DNA: TGTGCCAGCAGCGTAGCTGGGACAGGAACCTCAGGGACTGCCTACGAGCAGTACTTC. Encoded protein: CASSVAGTGTSGTAYEQYF. The rearrangement joins TRBV9 to TRBJ2-7; 8 bases agree with TRBD1. Per the germline V gene, CDR1 is SGDLS and CDR2 is YYNGEE. Trimming cost V 0 bases and J 2 bases; bases outside gene matches: 16. This CDR3 is built from 19 residues.

The CDR3 DNA sequence: TGTGCCAGCAGCTCAGGGGGCCCCAATGAGCAGTTCTTC. It encodes CASSSGGPNEQFF. This chain uses TRBV7-6 with TRBJ2-1; 8 bases are a match to TRBD1. V was pared by 4 bases and J by 6 bases, with 2 bases of the junction left unmatched. Germline CDR1 SGHVS, CDR2 FNYEAQ. The CDR3 consists of 13 residues.

This rearrangement joins TRBV4-3 to TRBJ2-2, with D possibly matching TRBD2 (5 bases). Trimming took 3 bases from V and 1 from J, leaving 15 bases between them. Germline lookup yields CDR1 LGHNA and CDR2 YSLEER. The CDR3 extends over 17 amino acids. The CDR3 loop reads CASSQAQRGKNTGELFF. The CDR3 nucleotides are TGCGCCAGCAGCCAGGCCCAGAGAGGGAAGAACACCGGGGAGCTGTTTTTT.

Details on this clone: Other DNA sequences in this sample translate to the same CDR3. The chain links TRBV7-2 to TRBJ2-6, with TRBD1 matching over 7 bases. The V and J ends lost 5 bases and 0 bases, in that order; junction bases with no gene match: 7. Per the germline V gene, CDR1 is SGHTA and CDR2 is FQGNSA. The CDR3 totals 17 residues. DNA of the CDR3: TGTGCCAGCAGCCCCCGGGACAGCCACTCTGGGGCCAACGTCCTGACTTTC. Translation: CASSPRDSHSGANVLTF.

This sequence joins TRBV5-1 and TRBJ2-5, with TRBD1 matching 9 bases. Germline V gives CDR1 SGHRS, CDR2 YFSETQ. V lost 5 bases, J lost 4 bases, and 3 bases stayed unmatched. The CDR3 extends over 13 amino acids. CDR3 region: CASRTGGGETQYF. The DNA of the CDR3 is TGCGCCAGCAGGACAGGGGGTGGAGAGACCCAGTACTTC.